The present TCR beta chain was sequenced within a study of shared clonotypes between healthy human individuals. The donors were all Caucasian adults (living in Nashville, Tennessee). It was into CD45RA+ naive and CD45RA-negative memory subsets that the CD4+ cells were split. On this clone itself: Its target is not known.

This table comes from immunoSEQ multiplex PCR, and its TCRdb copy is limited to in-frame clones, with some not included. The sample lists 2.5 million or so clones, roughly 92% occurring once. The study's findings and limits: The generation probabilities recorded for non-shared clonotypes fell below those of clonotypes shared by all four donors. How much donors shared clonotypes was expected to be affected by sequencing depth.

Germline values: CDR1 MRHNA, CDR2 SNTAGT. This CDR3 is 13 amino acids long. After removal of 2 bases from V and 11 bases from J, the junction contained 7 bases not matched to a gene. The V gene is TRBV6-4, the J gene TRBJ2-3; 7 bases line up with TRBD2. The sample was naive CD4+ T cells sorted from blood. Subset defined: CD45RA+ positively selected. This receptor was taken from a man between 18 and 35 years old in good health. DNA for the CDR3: TGTGCCAGCAGTGACCCACCTAGCGGAAAGCAGTATTTT. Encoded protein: CASSDPPSGKQYF.